This passage covers 30 T cell receptor beta chains from one sample sequenced in a study of blood T cell repertoires in COVID-19. Generated by immunoSEQ multiplex PCR, the TCRdb table keeps only in-frame clones and is missing some. The table includes hundreds of thousands of clones, around 89% detected once. Specimen: PBMCs or T cells enriched from blood (not recorded which). The receptors here all came from a middle-aged woman who had recovered from COVID-19.

The chain is built from TRBV5-4 and TRBJ2-7; TRBD2 aligns across 14 bases. This CDR3 has 16 residues. V lost 2 bases to trimming and J lost 0 bases; unmatched junction nucleotides: 1. CDR1 and CDR2 from the germline V gene are SGHNT and YYREEE (reference sequence). The CDR3 reads CASSFGLAGGSYEQYF. CDR3 coding DNA: TGTGCCAGCAGCTTTGGACTAGCGGGGGGCTCCTACGAGCAGTACTTC.

As regards this clone: The junction shows a germline mismatch at one end, possibly a read error. V and J are TRBV7-7 and TRBJ1-3; D may be TRBD1 (5 bases). The CDR3 contains 15 residues. Looked up from germline, CDR1 is SSHAT and CDR2 is FNYEAQ (reference sequence). CDR3: CASTPVPGIRNTIYF. CDR3 DNA sequence: TGTGCTAGCACCCCCGTGCCAGGGATCCGGAACACCATATATTTT.

Remarks on this clone: A read error may produce the germline difference seen at one junction end. V is TRBV5-1 and J is TRBJ2-2; D might be TRBD1 (5 bases). This CDR3 has 14 residues. Germline assignment: CDR1 SGHRS and CDR2 YFSETQ. CDR3 residues: CASSLRQNPGELFF. The CDR3 DNA reads TGCGCCAGCAGCCTGAGACAGAACCCCGGGGAGCTGTTTTTT.

The gene calls are TRBV3-1 (or the pseudogene TRBV3-2) and TRBJ2-7; 10 positions agree with TRBD1. CDR3 length: 16 amino acids. The trim removed 1 base at V and 3 bases at J, leaving 6 bases unmatched. Per the germline V gene, CDR1 is LGHDT and CDR2 is YNNKEL (reference sequence). CDR3 protein: CASSQGTGGRYYEQYF. CDR3 nucleotides: TGTGCCAGCAGCCAAGGGACAGGGGGGAGGTACTACGAGCAGTACTTC.

The chain links TRBV7-9 to TRBJ2-2; tentative D call: TRBD2 (6 bases). With 0 bases removed from V and 1 base from J, the gap between germline ends came to 9 bases. The germline V gene has CDR1 SEHNR and CDR2 FQNEAQ (reference sequence). This CDR3 has 16 residues. CDR3 bases: TGTGCCAGCAGCTTAGCGCTGGAGGGGAACACCGGGGAGCTGTTTTTT. This translates into CASSLALEGNTGELFF.

The V gene is TRBV11-2, the J gene TRBJ2-5; 9 bases match TRBD1. There are 15 residues in the CDR3. Trimming at V came to 6 bases and at J to 5 bases, leaving 10 bases not matched to a gene. Looked up from germline, CDR1 is SGHAT and CDR2 is FQNNGV. In nucleotides, the CDR3 is TGTGCCAGCAGAAGTATACAGGGGGCTGTGGAGACCCAGTACTTC. Translation gives CASRSIQGAVETQYF.

The CDR3: CASRFGQGAILGAEAFF. For the CDR3, the DNA is TGTGCCAGCAGATTCGGACAGGGGGCCATCCTCGGGGCTGAAGCTTTCTTT. The chain links TRBV5-8 to TRBJ1-1; 11 bases are shared with TRBD1. The trim removed 5 bases at V and 6 bases at J, leaving 15 bases unmatched. Germline V lookup: CDR1 SGHTS, CDR2 YDEGEE. This CDR3 has 17 amino acids.

Only a few counts were recorded for this clone. This rearrangement joins TRBV3-1 (or the pseudogene TRBV3-2) to TRBJ2-2, with a tentative D call TRBD2 (6 bases). The CDR3 spans 15 residues. The germline V gene encodes CDR1 LGHDT and CDR2 YNNKEL (reference sequence). V was pared by 6 bases and J by 6 bases, with 17 bases between. The CDR3: CASRLSGPRAGELFF. CDR3 sequence (DNA): TGTGCCAGCAGGTTGAGCGGGCCGAGGGCCGGGGAGCTGTTTTTT.

The chain couples TRBV4-3 to TRBJ2-1, with 14 positions matching TRBD2. Trimming removed 6 bases from V and 4 bases from J; junction bases left unmatched: 20. The CDR3 has 21 amino acids. The germline V gene has CDR1 LGHNA and CDR2 YSLEER. The CDR3 bases are TGCGCCAGCAGTCAGAAAACTTGGAAGGGACTAGCGGGAGAAAGATACAATGAGCAGTTCTTC. Translating gives CASSQKTWKGLAGERYNEQFF.

The genes are TRBV2 and TRBJ2-7; a weak D match, TRBD2 (7 bases). CDR3 length equals 14 residues. With 7 bases removed from V and 12 bases from J, the gap between germline ends came to 25 bases. Germline V CDR1 and CDR2: SNHLY, FYNNEI. The DNA of the CDR3 is TGTGCCAGCACCCTAGCGGACAGTTTAACGCAGCGGTACTTC. As protein: CASTLADSLTQRYF. Filled out from reference TRBV2 and TRBJ2-7, the complete variable domain reads EPEVTQTPSHQVTQMGQEVILRCVPISNHLYFYWYRQILGQKVEFLVSFYNNEISEKSEIFDDQFSVERPDGSNFTLKIRSTKLEDSAMYFCASTLADSLTQRYFGPGTRLTVT.

The chain carries TRBV2 and TRBJ2-1; D may be TRBD1 (5 bases). Trimming removed 8 bases at V and 0 bases at J, with 11 bases between. The CDR3 has 14 residues. Per germline, CDR1 SNHLY and CDR2 FYNNEI. For the CDR3, the DNA is TGTGCCAGCTTGCCAGACAGCTCCTACAATGAGCAGTTCTTC. It specifies CASLPDSSYNEQFF.

The chain couples TRBV2 to TRBJ1-5, with a weak D call TRBD1 (6 bases). The CDR3 length is 15 residues. CDR1 and CDR2 (germline): SNHLY, FYNNEI. Trimming removed 4 bases at V and 6 bases at J, with 16 bases between. CDR3 nucleotide sequence: TGTGCCAGCAGTGTTACAGGGAGCCTTGGTCAGCCCCAGCATTTT. Its protein is CASSVTGSLGQPQHF.

The CDR3 DNA reads as TGTGCCTGGAGTGTAGGATATGGGACAGAAGAGACCCAGTACTTC. The encoded protein is CAWSVGYGTEETQYF. The rearrangement joins TRBV30 to TRBJ2-5; 7 bases fit TRBD1. The CDR3 totals 15 residues. V was pared by 0 bases and J by 3 bases, with 7 bases of the junction left unmatched. Germline V gene data show CDR1 as GTSNPN and CDR2 as SVGIG (reference sequence).

This clone was recorded a few times. The chain employs TRBV30 and TRBJ1-6, with D possibly being TRBD1 (6 bases). Germline loops: CDR1 GTSNPN, CDR2 SVGIG (reference sequence). V was pared by 2 bases and J by 10 bases, with 9 bases between. The CDR3 totals 12 residues. CDR3 nucleotide sequence: TGTGCCTGGAGTCCAGGGGCCTCACCCCTCCACTTT. It is translated as CAWSPGASPLHF.

J is TRBJ2-7 and V is TRBV7-9; the D gene is possibly TRBD1 (6 bases). CDR3 length: 14 residues. V shed 2 bases and J shed 2 bases, with 10 bases lying between them. Per germline, CDR1 SEHNR and CDR2 FQNEAQ (reference sequence). The CDR3: CASSLPGAPYEQYF. CDR3 DNA sequence: TGTGCCAGCAGCTTACCAGGGGCCCCCTACGAGCAGTACTTC.

The genes are TRBV27 and TRBJ2-1; D remains ambiguous. The CDR3 totals 13 residues. The V gene's germline CDR1 is MNHEY and CDR2 SMNVEV (reference sequence). Trimming left V 5 bases short and J 6 bases short, with 11 bases between. The CDR3 DNA is TGTGCCAGCAGTCCCCGGAGTAGCAATGAGCAGTTCTTC. This gives the protein CASSPRSSNEQFF.

The chain links TRBV11-2 to TRBJ1-1, with D perhaps matching TRBD1 (5 bases). The ends were cut back, 5 bases at V and 11 bases at J, with 12 bases in the middle. Per germline, CDR1 SGHAT and CDR2 FQNNGV. The CDR3 is made up of 11 amino acids. CDR3 bases: TGTGCCAGCAGCCCCGCCAACAGGGCTTTCTTT. Residues: CASSPANRAFF. The whole variable domain, filled in from reference TRBV11-2 and TRBJ1-1, reads EAGVAQSPRYKIIEKRQSVAFWCNPISGHATLYWYQQILGQGPKLLIQFQNNGVVDDSQLPKDRFSAERLKGVDSTLKIQPAKLEDSAVYLCASSPANRAFFGQGTRLTVV.

This chain uses TRBV5-1 with TRBJ1-6; maybe TRBD1 (6 bases). CDR1 and CDR2 from the germline V gene are SGHRS and YFSETQ. V lost 3 bases to trimming and J lost 2 bases, with 6 bases between them. This CDR3 region has 14 residues. CDR3 amino acids: CASSWDTYNSPLHF. In DNA, the CDR3 is TGCGCCAGCAGCTGGGACACCTATAATTCACCCCTCCACTTT.

The chain employs TRBV2 and TRBJ2-7, with D possibly TRBD2 on 5 matching bases. The CDR3 extends over 13 amino acids. The ends were cut back, 8 bases at V and 2 bases at J, with 13 bases in the middle. The germline V gene encodes CDR1 SNHLY and CDR2 FYNNEI. CDR3 residues: CASERAYAYEQYF. In DNA, the CDR3 is TGTGCCAGCGAGAGGGCTTACGCCTACGAGCAGTACTTC.

The chain employs TRBV7-2 and TRBJ2-2, with 8 positions matching TRBD2. This CDR3 is 13 amino acids long. Trimming cost V 5 bases and J 7 bases; bases outside gene matches: 3. The germline CDR1 and CDR2 sequences are SGHTA and FQGNSA. The CDR3, as DNA: TGTGCCAGCAGCAGTAGCGGGGTCGGGGAGCTGTTTTTT. This gives the protein CASSSSGVGELFF.

CDR3 sequence: CASSLWDRDYGYTF. CDR3 bases: TGTGCCAGCAGCTTGTGGGACAGGGACTATGGCTACACCTTC. The genes are TRBV5-8 and TRBJ1-2; TRBD1 matches at 9 bases. Germline CDR1 is SGHTS and CDR2 is YDEGEE. The V and J ends lost 1 base and 3 bases, in that order; junction bases with no gene match: 1. The CDR3 covers 14 residues.

This clone was counted once. The chain uses TRBV5-6 and TRBJ1-4, with no clear D. Germline CDR1 and CDR2: SGHDT and YYEEEE. Trimming stripped 2 bases from V and 6 bases from J, with 14 bases between. The CDR3 is 15 amino acids. CDR3 sequence (DNA): TGTGCCAGCAGCTTCGGTGGCCCCGGGGATGAAAAACTGTTTTTT. Translating it yields CASSFGGPGDEKLFF.

V and J are TRBV12-3 or TRBV12-4 and TRBJ1-2; a weak D match, TRBD1 (6 bases). Trimming took 5 bases from V and 5 from J, leaving 9 bases between them. The CDR3 runs 12 residues. Here the CDR3 reads CASSPTGYGYTF. The CDR3 bases are TGTGCCAGCAGTCCAACAGGGTATGGCTACACCTTC.

This clone was detected only a few times. CDR3 sequence (DNA): TGTGCCAGCTCGCGGGGACAGGGGGTTTTGAATTCACCCCTCCACTTT. This codes for CASSRGQGVLNSPLHF. The rearrangement uses TRBV18 and TRBJ1-6; TRBD1 matches at 11 bases. Germline lookup yields CDR1 KGHSH and CDR2 LQKENI. This CDR3 has 16 residues. J gave up 7 bases and V 6 bases, and 8 bases lay outside the gene matches.

The chain links TRBV7-9 to TRBJ1-2, with 8 bases aligning to TRBD1. Trimming at V came to 5 bases and at J to 4 bases, leaving 15 bases not matched to a gene. The CDR3 covers 17 residues. Per germline, CDR1 SEHNR and CDR2 FQNEAQ (reference sequence). CDR3 DNA sequence: TGTGCCAGCAGCCTGCGAACAGACGTGACAGGGGTCTATGGCTACACCTTC. It specifies CASSLRTDVTGVYGYTF. Supplemented by reference TRBV7-9 and TRBJ1-2, the full variable domain reads DTGVSQNPRHKITKRGQNVTFRCDPISEHNRLYWYRQTLGQGPEFLTYFQNEAQLEKSRLLSDRFSAERPKGSFSTLEIQRTEQGDSAMYLCASSLRTDVTGVYGYTFGSGTRLTVV.

The rearrangement links TRBV11-3 to TRBJ2-7; D is unresolved. CDR1 and CDR2 (germline): SGHNT, YENEEA. The CDR3 loop spans 12 amino acids. V was shortened by 1 base and J by 3 bases, with 4 bases between the two germline ends. DNA of the CDR3: TGTGCCAGCAGCTTAGTCATCTACGAGCAGTACTTC. Protein sequence: CASSLVIYEQYF.

The chain is built from TRBV28 and TRBJ2-7, with 14 bases identical to TRBD2. Germline V gene lookup returns CDR1 MDHEN and CDR2 SYDVKM. With 4 bases clipped from V and 0 bases from J, the junction kept 5 bases outside the gene matches. The CDR3 consists of 17 residues. CDR3 amino acids: CASSWTSGGRSSYEQYF. CDR3 coding DNA: TGTGCCAGCAGTTGGACTAGCGGGGGGCGGAGCTCCTACGAGCAGTACTTC.

This clone was seen more than once but under ten times. The rearrangement uses TRBV29-1 and TRBJ1-1, with TRBD1 as a possible D gene (6 bases). Germline CDR1 reads SQVTM; CDR2 reads ANQGSEA. This CDR3 region has 14 residues. Trimming left V 8 bases short and J 3 bases short, with 19 bases between. The CDR3 protein is CSHQGGGKDTEAFF. CDR3 sequence (DNA): TGCAGCCACCAAGGGGGGGGCAAGGACACTGAAGCTTTCTTT.

The V call is TRBV5-1, the J call TRBJ2-1, with 8 bases matching TRBD1. Germline loops: CDR1 SGHRS, CDR2 YFSETQ. The CDR3 spans 15 residues. The V segment lost 2 bases and the J segment 4 bases; nucleotides outside the gene matches: 5. The CDR3 nucleotides read TGCGCCAGCAGCTTTAGGGGACAGGATTACAATGAGCAGTTCTTC. Translated, it gives CASSFRGQDYNEQFF.

The chain is built from TRBV4-1 and TRBJ1-6; no clear D gene. V lost 4 bases, J lost 8 bases, and 12 bases lay in between. CDR3 length: 14 amino acids. CDR1 and CDR2 from the germline V gene are MGHRA and YSYEKL. The CDR3 reads CASSPRDWDSPLHF. The CDR3 DNA follows: TGCGCCAGCAGCCCGCGGGATTGGGATTCACCCCTCCACTTT.